This section outlines one T cell receptor (beta chain) sequence together with its context. The specificity of this receptor is unknown. Base qualities are not provided; no much larger clone lies one nucleotide away. The sample comes from a study of blood T cell repertoires in COVID-19 (dated by TCRdb to the early 2020s). Broadly, across the study: Samples from collaborators originated in the United States, Italy and Spain and spanned both the acute and convalescent phases of COVID-19. Where available, HLA class I and class II types were obtained from metadata supplied by the sample provider rather than from assay-based typing. The prospective study material was composed of cDNA or gDNA derived from T cells, B-cell-depleted T cells, or PBMCs. Samples were obtained from the ongoing ImmuneRACE study (first 160 participants) and from about 1,300 subjects provided by 6 global collaborators. Nearly every sample came with metadata listing a de-identified subject ID, COVID-19 status, age in years and sex. Deeply sampled blood TCRbeta repertoires from subjects exposed to, actively infected with, or recovered from COVID-19 were included in the dataset. A freely available public database, intended as a resource for researchers studying the immune response to SARS-CoV-2, is where the repertoires were released. General study outcomes and caveats: Clinical and demographic metadata were provided uncurated, with the amount varying by source and participant.

TCRbeta CDR3 regions were amplified from genomic DNA using the immunoSEQ Assay, a bias-controlled multiplex PCR. In the authors' own workflow: The number of nucleated cells in each sample was estimated by amplification of reference gene primers within the assay. Sequence reads were collapsed and filtered to measure the absolute abundance of every unique TCRbeta CDR3 rearrangement. Productive Simpson clonality was computed per sample as the square root of Simpson's diversity index over productive rearrangements. In its TCRdb copy, this immuneACCESS table keeps in-frame sequences only and misses some clones. Where compared with another copy, unresolved V genes explain less than half of these, and the others have no known cause. V and J calls and clone size come straight from that table; D and trimming were deduced from the DNA. A total of about 270,000 clones appear in this sample, 88% of them only once. In total, the top ten clones hold less than 3% of the sample.

The germline V gene supplies CDR1 SGHTS and CDR2 YDEGEE. The trim is 1 base for V and 4 bases for J, with a gap of 11 bases between the germline ends. Including cysteine and phenylalanine, the CDR3 has 15 amino acids. The kept DNA is CDR3 alone, 45 bases in frame from the first base. Enrolling through a virtual design, the prospective study's participants ranged in age from roughly 18 to 100 years and lived across some 23 United States geographic areas. Cohort assignment in the prospective study relied on participant-reported clinical history from a screening survey and a study questionnaire. Recovered participants in ImmuneRACE Cohort 3 were defined by two consecutive negative NP/OP PCR tests, clearance by a healthcare professional, or resolution of symptoms. Each participant in the prospective study had whole blood, serum and a nasopharyngeal or oropharyngeal swab collected by mobile phlebotomists. Additional blood draws and questionnaires over an approximately two-month period could optionally be provided by prospective study participants. Blood samples from the prospective study were shipped frozen or at room temperature prior to DNA extraction.

Sequencing was carried out using PBMCs or T cells enriched from blood (not recorded which). This TCR was sampled from a woman aged 50 to 60 who had recovered from COVID-19. Here the chain combines TRBV5-8 and TRBJ2-2, with the D gene not clear enough to name. The CDR3 reads CASSLRQVGTGELFF. The bases are TGTGCCAGCAGCTTGAGGCAGGTCGGCACCGGGGAGCTGTTTTTT.